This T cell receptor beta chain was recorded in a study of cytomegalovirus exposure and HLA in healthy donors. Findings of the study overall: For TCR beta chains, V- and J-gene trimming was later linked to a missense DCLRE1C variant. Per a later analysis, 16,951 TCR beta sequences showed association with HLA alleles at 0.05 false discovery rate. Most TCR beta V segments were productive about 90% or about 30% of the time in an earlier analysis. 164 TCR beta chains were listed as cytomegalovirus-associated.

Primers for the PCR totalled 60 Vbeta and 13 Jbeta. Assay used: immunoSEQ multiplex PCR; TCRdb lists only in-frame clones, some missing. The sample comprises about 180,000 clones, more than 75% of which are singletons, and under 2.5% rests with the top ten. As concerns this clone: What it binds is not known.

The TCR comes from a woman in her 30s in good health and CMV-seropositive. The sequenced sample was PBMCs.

The DNA of the CDR3 is TGCGCCAGCAGCCGAGGGGGACAGGGGAGTAGTCAAGAGACCCAGTACTTC. Translating it yields CASSRGGQGSSQETQYF. The chain employs TRBV5-1 and TRBJ2-5, with 10 bases identical to TRBD1. The CDR3 consists of 17 residues. Germline V lookup: CDR1 SGHRS, CDR2 YFSETQ. The J segment lost 2 bases and the V segment lost 4 bases, leaving 11 bases of the junction unmatched.